This entry concerns a single T cell receptor (beta chain). The antigen is unknown. V trimming: 0 bases; J trimming: 0 bases; junction bases outside the gene matches: 4. CDR1 is LGHNA and CDR2 is YNFKEQ in the germline V gene. The CDR3 is made up of 16 amino acids. Preparation of the TCRbeta library was carried out with unique molecular identifiers. From the PCR reads, TCRdb called clonotypes with MiXCR, one entry per CDR3 protein. The data hold 700,000 to 950,000 distinct CDR3 sequences, with 16% observed a single time. This specimen comes from a study of T-cell reconstitution after alpha-beta-depleted transplantation in children. General study points: As was reported, about two months after transplant, alpha-beta T cells came from several hundred expanded graft clones. Among T cells one year after transplant, newly produced cells accounted for most counts and diversity.

Material: PBMCs, mostly from graft donor cells, obtained 360 days after TCRalphabeta/CD19-depleted stem cell transplant. This receptor was obtained from a male patient younger than 18 who had a stem cell transplant for acute lymphoblastic leukemia, so the T cells may come from the graft donor. This sequence joins TRBV4-2 and TRBJ2-7, with 8 bases lining up with TRBD1. The DNA for the CDR3 is TGTGCCAGCAGCCAAGAAGGGACAGGCGGCTCCTACGAGCAGTACTTC. This codes for CASSQEGTGGSYEQYF.